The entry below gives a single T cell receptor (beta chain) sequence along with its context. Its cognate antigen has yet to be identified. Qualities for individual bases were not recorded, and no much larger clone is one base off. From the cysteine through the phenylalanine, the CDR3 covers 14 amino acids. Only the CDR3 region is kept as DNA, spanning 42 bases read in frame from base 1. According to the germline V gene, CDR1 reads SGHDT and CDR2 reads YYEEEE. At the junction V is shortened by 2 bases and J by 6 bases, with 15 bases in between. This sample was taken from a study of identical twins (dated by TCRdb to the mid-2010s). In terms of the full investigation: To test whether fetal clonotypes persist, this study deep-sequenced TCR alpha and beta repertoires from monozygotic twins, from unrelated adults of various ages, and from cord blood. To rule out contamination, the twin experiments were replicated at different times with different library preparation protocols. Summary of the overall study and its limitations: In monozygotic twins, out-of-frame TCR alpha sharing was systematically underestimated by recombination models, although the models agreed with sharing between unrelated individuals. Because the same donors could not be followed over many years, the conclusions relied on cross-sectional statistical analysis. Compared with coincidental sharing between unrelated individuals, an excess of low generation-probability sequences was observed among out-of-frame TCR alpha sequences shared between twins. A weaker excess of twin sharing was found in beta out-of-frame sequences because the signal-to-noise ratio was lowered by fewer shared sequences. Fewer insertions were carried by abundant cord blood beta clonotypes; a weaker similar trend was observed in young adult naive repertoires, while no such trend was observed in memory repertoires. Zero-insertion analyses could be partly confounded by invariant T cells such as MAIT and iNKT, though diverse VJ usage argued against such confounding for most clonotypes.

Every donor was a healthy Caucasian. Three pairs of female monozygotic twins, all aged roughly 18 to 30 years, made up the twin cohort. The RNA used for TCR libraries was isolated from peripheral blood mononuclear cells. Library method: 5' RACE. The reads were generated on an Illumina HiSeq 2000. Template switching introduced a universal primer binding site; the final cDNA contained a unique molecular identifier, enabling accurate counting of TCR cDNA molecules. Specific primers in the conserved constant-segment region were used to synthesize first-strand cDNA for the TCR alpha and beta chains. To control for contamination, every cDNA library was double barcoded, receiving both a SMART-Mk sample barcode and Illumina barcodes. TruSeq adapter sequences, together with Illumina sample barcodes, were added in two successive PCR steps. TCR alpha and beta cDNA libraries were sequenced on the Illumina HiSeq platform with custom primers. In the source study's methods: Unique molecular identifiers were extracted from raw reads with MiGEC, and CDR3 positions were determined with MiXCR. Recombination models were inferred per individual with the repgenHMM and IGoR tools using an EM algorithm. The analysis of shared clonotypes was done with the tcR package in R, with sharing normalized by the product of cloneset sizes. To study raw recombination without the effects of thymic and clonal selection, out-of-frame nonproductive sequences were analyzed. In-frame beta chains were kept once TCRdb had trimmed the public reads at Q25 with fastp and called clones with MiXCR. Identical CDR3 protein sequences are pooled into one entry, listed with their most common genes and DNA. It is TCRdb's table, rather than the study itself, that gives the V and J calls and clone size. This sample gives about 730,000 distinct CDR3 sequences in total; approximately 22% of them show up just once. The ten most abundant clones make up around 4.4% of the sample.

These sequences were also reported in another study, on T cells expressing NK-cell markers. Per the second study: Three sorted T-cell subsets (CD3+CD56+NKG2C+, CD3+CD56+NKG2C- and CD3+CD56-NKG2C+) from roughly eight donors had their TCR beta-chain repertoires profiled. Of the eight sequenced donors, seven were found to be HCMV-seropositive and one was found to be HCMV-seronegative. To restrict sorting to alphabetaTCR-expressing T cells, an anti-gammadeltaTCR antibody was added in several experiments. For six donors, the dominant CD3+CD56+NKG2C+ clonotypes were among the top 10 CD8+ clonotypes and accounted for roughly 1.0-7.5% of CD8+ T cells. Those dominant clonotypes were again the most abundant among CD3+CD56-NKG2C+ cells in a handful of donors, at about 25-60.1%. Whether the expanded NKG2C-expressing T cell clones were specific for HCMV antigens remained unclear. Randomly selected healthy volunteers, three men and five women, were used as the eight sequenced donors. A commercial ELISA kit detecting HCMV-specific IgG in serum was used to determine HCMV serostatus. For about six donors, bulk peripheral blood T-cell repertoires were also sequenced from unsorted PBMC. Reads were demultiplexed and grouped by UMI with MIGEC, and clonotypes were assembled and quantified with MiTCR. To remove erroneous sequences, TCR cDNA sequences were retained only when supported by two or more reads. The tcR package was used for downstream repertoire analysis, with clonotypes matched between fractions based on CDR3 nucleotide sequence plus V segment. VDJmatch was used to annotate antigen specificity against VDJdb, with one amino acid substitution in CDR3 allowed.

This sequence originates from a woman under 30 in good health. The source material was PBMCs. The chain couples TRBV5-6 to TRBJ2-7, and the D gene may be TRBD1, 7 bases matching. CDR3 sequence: CASSFGGGGSEQYF. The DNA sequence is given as TGTGCCAGCAGCTTTGGCGGAGGGGGCTCCGAGCAGTACTTC.